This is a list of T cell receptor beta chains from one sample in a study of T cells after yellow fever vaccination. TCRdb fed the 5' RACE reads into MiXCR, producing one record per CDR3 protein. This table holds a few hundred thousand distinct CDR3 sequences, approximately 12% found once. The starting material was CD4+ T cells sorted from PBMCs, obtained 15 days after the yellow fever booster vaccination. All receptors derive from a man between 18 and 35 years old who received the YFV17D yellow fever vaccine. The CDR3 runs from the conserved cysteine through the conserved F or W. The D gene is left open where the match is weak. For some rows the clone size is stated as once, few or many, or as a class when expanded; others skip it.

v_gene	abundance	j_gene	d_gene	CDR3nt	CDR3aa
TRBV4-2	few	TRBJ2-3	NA	TGTGCCAGCAGCCAAGAATTGACAGATACGCAGTATTTT	CASSQELTDTQYF
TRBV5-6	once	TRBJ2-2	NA	TGTGCCAGCAGCTTGGTATTGCAGGGGTTCGCCGGGGAGCTGTTTTTT	CASSLVLQGFAGELFF
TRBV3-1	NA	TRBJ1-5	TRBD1	TGTGCCAGCAGCCGGGGGGACAGGCAGCCCCAGCATTTT	CASSRGDRQPQHF
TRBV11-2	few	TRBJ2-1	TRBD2	TGTGCCAGCAGCTTCCGAGGAATGGCGGGGGCCTACAATGAGCAGTTCTTC	CASSFRGMAGAYNEQFF
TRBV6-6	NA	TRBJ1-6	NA	TGTGCCAGCTGCCCCCGACCTACATATTCACCCCTCCACTTT	CASCPRPTYSPLHF
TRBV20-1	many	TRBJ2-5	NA	TGCAGTGCTCCCCCCGTGGACTCTAGGGGGGGGGGAGAGACCCAGTACTTC	CSAPPVDSRGGGETQYF
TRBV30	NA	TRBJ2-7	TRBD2	TGTGCCTGGAGTGTACGGGGGGTAAGGGGCCACGAGCAGTACTTC	CAWSVRGVRGHEQYF
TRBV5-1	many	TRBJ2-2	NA	TGCGCCAGCAGCCCCCCAGGAGCCGGGGAGCTGTTTTTT	CASSPPGAGELFF
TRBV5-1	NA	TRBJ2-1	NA	TGCGCCAGCACCTTATCGGGGAGCAATGAGCAGTTCTTC	CASTLSGSNEQFF
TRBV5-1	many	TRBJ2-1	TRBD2	TGCGCCAGCAGAGGGACTAGCGGGGGGGAGCAGTTCTTC	CASRGTSGGEQFF
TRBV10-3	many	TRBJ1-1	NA	TGTGCCATCAGTGAGTCGAAAGGGAGGACTGAAGCTTTCTTT	CAISESKGRTEAFF
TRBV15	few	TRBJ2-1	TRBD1	TGTGCCACCAGCAGACTCCCCGGACAGGGGGGAATGGGGGGGCAGTTCTTC	CATSRLPGQGGMGGQFF
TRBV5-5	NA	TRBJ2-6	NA	TGTGCCAGCAGCTTCGGGGGGGACAGGAGAAGCTCTGGGGCCAACGTCCTGACTTTC	CASSFGGDRRSSGANVLTF
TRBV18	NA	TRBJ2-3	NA	TGTGCCAGCTCACTAGCGGCAAAAACAGATACGCAGTATTTT	CASSLAAKTDTQYF
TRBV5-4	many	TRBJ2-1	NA	TGTGCCAGCAGCTCCGGAGCTTTATCCTACAATGAGCAGTTCTTC	CASSSGALSYNEQFF
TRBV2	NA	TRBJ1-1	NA	TGTGCCAGCACCGAACGGCGTTCGGCTTTCTTT	CASTERRSAFF
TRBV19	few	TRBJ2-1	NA	TGTGCCAGTAGTTTTCGTCCAGGGCGGGATGAGCAGTTCTTC	CASSFRPGRDEQFF
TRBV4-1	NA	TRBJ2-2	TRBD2	TGCGCCAGCAGCCGTAGCGGGGGGCGAGGCGGGGAGCTGTTTTTT	CASSRSGGRGGELFF
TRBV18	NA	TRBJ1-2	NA	TGTGCCAGCTCCCCCGACAGGCCGAGGGGCTACACCTTC	CASSPDRPRGYTF
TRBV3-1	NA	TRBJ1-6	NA	TGTGCCAGCAGCCAGGGTTTTCAGGATTCACCCCTCCACTTT	CASSQGFQDSPLHF
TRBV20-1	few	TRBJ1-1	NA	TGCAGTGCTTCGACGGCAACTGAAGCTTTCTTT	CSASTATEAFF
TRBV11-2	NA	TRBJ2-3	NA	TGTGCCAGCAGCCCCTCCTCAGCTAGCACAGATACGCAGTATTTT	CASSPSSASTDTQYF
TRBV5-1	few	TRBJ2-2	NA	TGCGCCAGCAGCACGGGGGTGTCCGGGGAGCTGTTTTTT	CASSTGVSGELFF
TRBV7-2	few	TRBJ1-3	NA	TGTGCCAGCAGCTTGAGGACAGCCTCTGGAAACACCATATATTTT	CASSLRTASGNTIYF
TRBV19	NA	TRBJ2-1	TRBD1	TGTGCCAGTCGCCGCCTGGGACAGGGCTACAATGAGCAGTTCTTC	CASRRLGQGYNEQFF
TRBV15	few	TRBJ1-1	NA	TGTGCCAGCGGGGAGGGGCGCTTTCTCACTGAAGCTTTCTTT	CASGEGRFLTEAFF
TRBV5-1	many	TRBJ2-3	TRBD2	TGCGCCAGCAGCTTGGGTGGACTAGCGAACACAGATACGCAGTATTTT	CASSLGGLANTDTQYF
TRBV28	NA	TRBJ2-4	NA	TGTGCCAGCAGTTTTCGGCCGGGCTCCTCCAAAAACATTCAGTACTTC	CASSFRPGSSKNIQYF
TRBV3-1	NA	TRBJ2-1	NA	TGTGCCAGCAGCCAAGATCTTGACAGGGAGGAGTTCTTC	CASSQDLDREEFF
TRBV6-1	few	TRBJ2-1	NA	TGTGCCAGCACCTCCGATTCTTACAATGAGCAGTTCTTC	CASTSDSYNEQFF
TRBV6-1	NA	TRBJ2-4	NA	TGTGCCAGCAGTGAAAGCTCAGGGTTAGCCATTCAGTACTTC	CASSESSGLAIQYF
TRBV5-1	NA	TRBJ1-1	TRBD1	TGCGCCAGCAGCCCCGAGGGGGCGGGGAACACTGAAGCTTTCTTT	CASSPEGAGNTEAFF